The rows below give T cell receptor beta chains drawn from one sample of a study of vaccination and CD4 T cells after COVID-19. From the PCR reads, TCRdb called clonotypes with MiXCR, one entry per CDR3 protein. The sample lists 15,000 or so distinct CDR3 sequences; more than 45% were seen once. No cognate antigen is known for these TCRs. The sequencing sample was made of CD4+ T cells from blood, cultured in vitro. The receptors shown here come from a human donor who had recovered from COVID-19. CDR3s include the opening cysteine and the closing phenylalanine or tryptophan. Each record gives: clone size, J gene, D gene, V gene, CDR3 protein, CDR3 DNA. A D gene is named only where the DNA matches it firmly. Size is stated for part of the rows, as once, few or many counts, or as a class when the clone is expanded.

NA TRBJ2-4 TRBD2 TRBV28 CASSQGLAGAFQYF TGTGCCAGCAGTCAAGGACTAGCGGGAGCTTTTCAGTACTTC
NA TRBJ2-2 NA TRBV20-1 CSARGTMYTGELFF TGCAGTGCTAGAGGGACTATGTACACCGGGGAGCTGTTTTTT
NA TRBJ1-5 NA TRBV19 CASSIGQLGYSNQPQHF TGTGCCAGTAGTATAGGCCAATTGGGGTATAGCAATCAGCCCCAGCATTTT
few TRBJ1-2 NA TRBV6-1 CASTAQTGKNYGYTF TGTGCCAGCACCGCTCAGACAGGAAAAAACTATGGCTACACCTTC
few TRBJ1-5 NA TRBV2 CATLERGDQPQHF TGTGCCACCCTGGAGAGGGGTGATCAGCCCCAGCATTTT
NA TRBJ1-2 NA TRBV25-1 CASSDPRGNYGYTF TGTGCCAGCAGTGATCCCAGGGGAAACTATGGCTACACCTTC
NA TRBJ2-3 TRBD2 TRBV7-9 CASSLGAGAADTQYF TGTGCCAGCAGCTTAGGAGCGGGAGCAGCAGATACGCAGTATTTT
NA TRBJ2-2 TRBD1 TRBV3-1 CASSQVAPGQDANTGELFF TGTGCCAGCAGCCAAGTCGCCCCGGGACAGGACGCGAACACCGGGGAGCTGTTTTTT
NA TRBJ1-2 NA TRBV7-9 CASSLRQGPLGYGYTF TGTGCCAGCAGCTTAAGGCAGGGCCCTCTTGGCTATGGCTACACCTTC
once TRBJ1-2 NA TRBV7-2 CASSRIQRYYGYTF TGTGCCAGCAGCCGTATTCAGCGATACTATGGCTACACCTTC
few TRBJ2-5 TRBD2 TRBV11-2 CASSLEAGGWQETQYF TGTGCCAGCAGCTTAGAGGCGGGAGGGTGGCAAGAGACCCAGTACTTC
NA TRBJ2-7 TRBD2 TRBV30 CAWSVRREGGTPYEQYF TGTGCCTGGAGTGTGAGGCGGGAGGGAGGGACCCCCTACGAGCAGTACTTC
few TRBJ2-7 NA TRBV15 CATSRGARNSYEQYF TGTGCCACCAGCAGAGGCGCCAGAAACTCCTACGAGCAGTACTTC
NA TRBJ2-7 NA TRBV2 CASSETGSAAPYEQYF TGTGCCAGCAGTGAAACGGGGAGTGCCGCCCCATACGAGCAGTACTTC
NA TRBJ2-2 TRBD2 TRBV15 CATSPSLSSGRAPGELFF TGTGCCACCAGCCCTTCCCTTTCCAGCGGGAGGGCCCCCGGGGAGCTGTTTTTT
few TRBJ1-5 NA TRBV30 CAWTSTDRTQPQHF TGTGCCTGGACTTCCACCGACAGGACTCAGCCCCAGCATTTT
few TRBJ2-1 NA TRBV10-3 CAISDLLRGEYNEQFF TGTGCCATCAGTGACCTTTTAAGGGGCGAATACAATGAGCAGTTCTTC
NA TRBJ1-6 TRBD1 TRBV6-1 CASGLGPGQGNSPLHF TGTGCCAGCGGCCTGGGACCGGGACAGGGTAATTCACCCCTCCACTTT
few TRBJ1-1 NA TRBV6-1 CASSGQPNTEAFF TGTGCCAGCAGTGGGCAACCGAACACTGAAGCTTTCTTT
NA TRBJ1-2 NA TRBV20-1 CSARDPRTVTGYTF TGCAGTGCTAGAGATCCAAGGACAGTAACAGGCTACACCTTC
NA TRBJ1-1 NA TRBV7-9 CASSRELGTEAFF TGTGCCAGCAGCCGAGAGCTGGGAACTGAAGCTTTCTTT
few TRBJ2-1 NA TRBV6-1 CASSDLQGIQFF TGTGCCAGCAGTGACCTTCAGGGAATTCAGTTCTTC
few TRBJ2-1 NA TRBV7-2 CASRAALENNEQFF TGTGCCAGCAGGGCTGCACTAGAAAACAATGAGCAGTTCTTC
few TRBJ2-5 TRBD2 TRBV6-4 CASSDWLAGDPGLETQYF TGTGCCAGCAGTGACTGGCTAGCGGGAGATCCTGGTTTGGAGACCCAGTACTTC
few TRBJ2-3 TRBD2 TRBV20-1 CSAPGLAGVTDTQYF TGCAGTGCCCCCGGACTAGCGGGAGTCACAGATACGCAGTATTTT
NA TRBJ1-1 TRBD1 TRBV27 CASSSNLGTGVTFF TGTGCCAGCAGTTCGAATCTCGGGACAGGGGTTACTTTCTTT
NA TRBJ1-6 NA TRBV7-2 CASSLDSGEVSPLHF TGTGCCAGCAGTTTAGATTCAGGGGAGGTTTCACCCCTCCACTTT
NA TRBJ2-1 TRBD2 TRBV20-1 CSARKASGGDEQFF TGCAGTGCTAGGAAGGCTAGCGGGGGGGATGAGCAGTTCTTC
NA TRBJ2-3 NA TRBV19 CASSRGRAADTQYF TGTGCCAGTAGCCGGGGACGTGCCGCAGATACGCAGTATTTT
NA TRBJ1-3 NA TRBV7-8 CASSLGGGNTIYF TGTGCCAGCAGCCTAGGGGGGGGAAACACCATATATTTT
NA TRBJ2-7 NA TRBV10-3 CAITSDSFSYEQYF TGTGCCATCACTAGCGACAGTTTTAGCTACGAGCAGTACTTC
few TRBJ2-7 TRBD1 TRBV15 CATSRDRQGAYEQYF TGTGCCACCAGCAGAGATCGACAGGGCGCCTACGAGCAGTACTTC
NA TRBJ1-2 TRBD1 TRBV6-1 CASKPSRGRSYTF TGTGCCAGCAAACCAAGTAGGGGGCGAAGCTACACCTTC
NA TRBJ1-5 NA TRBV6-5 CASSYSRINQPQHF TGTGCCAGCAGTTACTCCCGAATCAATCAGCCCCAGCATTTT
NA TRBJ1-5 NA TRBV6-5 CASSSWGGSNQPQHF TGTGCCAGCAGTTCATGGGGGGGGAGCAATCAGCCCCAGCATTTT
NA TRBJ2-7 NA TRBV20-1 CSARYGVLSAYEQYF TGCAGTGCTCGTTACGGTGTTCTAAGCGCCTACGAGCAGTACTTC
once TRBJ1-5 NA TRBV7-9 CASSRDNQPQHF TGTGCCAGCAGCCGGGACAATCAGCCCCAGCATTTT
NA TRBJ2-3 TRBD2 TRBV25-1 CASSEGGTGNTQYF TGTGCCAGCAGTGAGGGAGGGACGGGGAATACGCAGTATTTT
few TRBJ1-1 TRBD1 TRBV20-1 CSARDQDRGNTEAFF TGCAGTGCTAGGGACCAGGACAGGGGCAACACTGAAGCTTTCTTT
NA TRBJ1-1 NA TRBV20-1 CSARVEGGRAFF TGCAGTGCTAGAGTGGAGGGCGGACGGGCTTTCTTT